This T cell receptor beta chain was documented in a study of blood T cell repertoires in COVID-19 (dated by TCRdb to the early 2020s). Turning to the overall study: Samples from collaborators originated in the United States, Italy and Spain and spanned both the acute and convalescent phases of COVID-19. Nearly every sample came with metadata listing a de-identified subject ID, COVID-19 status, age in years and sex. The dataset comprised deeply sampled blood TCRbeta repertoires from subjects exposed to, actively infected with, or recovered from COVID-19. The repertoires were released in a freely available public database meant as a resource for research on the immune response to SARS-CoV-2. The material from the prospective study consisted of cDNA or gDNA derived from T cells, B-cell-depleted T cells, or PBMCs. The samples were drawn from two sources: the first 160 participants of the ongoing ImmuneRACE study, and 950 to 1,500 subjects contributed by 6 global collaborators. HLA class I and class II types, where available, came from metadata supplied by the sample provider rather than from assay-based typing.

Comments on this clone: Which antigen it targets is not known. The input lacks base qualities; no much larger clone sits a single base away.

Study-wide conclusions, independent of this receptor: The quantity of clinical and demographic metadata differed by source and by participant and was supplied without curation.

The collaborating institutions used their own protocols to collect whole blood in K2EDTA tubes. For TCRbeta analysis, collaborators shipped samples as frozen whole blood, isolated PBMCs, or DNA extracted from either of those sample types. A distance of 19 bases separates the germline ends of V and J, which lose 5 bases and 8 bases respectively. For CDR1 and CDR2, the germline V gene lists SGHRS and YFSETQ. From its cysteine to its phenylalanine, the CDR3 spans 14 amino acids. The CDR3 DNA has 42 bases and is translated from base 1. TCRbeta CDR3 regions were amplified from genomic DNA by means of the immunoSEQ Assay, a bias-controlled multiplex PCR. The original pipeline was this. The number of nucleated cells in each sample was estimated from the amplification of reference gene primers within the assay. Sequence reads were collapsed and filtered to measure the absolute abundance of every unique TCRbeta CDR3 rearrangement. Productive Simpson clonality was computed per sample as the square root of Simpson's diversity index over productive rearrangements. What TCRdb holds here is the immuneACCESS table cut down to in-frame rearrangements. Part of the clones is not present; checked against another copy, under half of the missing clones reflect an unresolved V gene, and the others are unexplained. V, J and clone size derive from that table, while D and trimming were established from the DNA sequence. Here the sample has tens of thousands of clones; approximately 90% occur a single time. The ten largest account for roughly 10% of the sample.

Input material: peripheral blood. This receptor chain uses TRBV5-1 and TRBJ1-2; TRBD1 might be the D gene, on 6 matching bases. The TCR was taken from a man between 45 and 60 years old with active COVID-19. Here is the DNA: TGCGCCAGCAGTGGACAGCCCCTCTCCCGGGGCTACACCTTC. The translation is CASSGQPLSRGYTF. The CDR3 plus the reference TRBV5-1 and TRBJ1-2 genes for the other parts give the full variable domain: KAGVTQTPRYLIKTRGQQVTLSCSPISGHRSVSWYQQTPGQGLQFLFEYFSETQRNKGNFPGRFSGRQFSNSRSEMNVSTLELGDSALYLCASSGQPLSRGYTFGSGTRLTVV.